This section outlines one TCR beta chain sequence together with its context. Assignment of participants to cohorts was predicated upon participant-reported clinical history. The source of the sample is a study of blood T cell repertoires in COVID-19. On the study more broadly: The United States, Italy and Spain supplied acute and convalescent COVID-19 samples. The analysed material was cDNA or gDNA that came from T cells, B-cell-depleted T cells, or PBMCs.

Per the original methods: Quantification of nucleated cells was approximated via reference gene primer amplification. Sequencing used immunoSEQ multiplex PCR; TCRdb keeps in-frame clones, though not all of them. V and J calls and clone size come straight from that table; D and trimming were deduced from the DNA. The table records 190,000 or so clones, roughly 86% of them present only once. Trimming removed 0 bases at V and 6 bases at J, with 15 bases between. This CDR3 region has 15 residues. Germline lookup yields CDR1 MGHRA and CDR2 YSYEKL. Sequenced: PBMCs or T cells enriched from blood (not recorded which). The receptor was derived from a woman in her 30s who had recovered from COVID-19. The chain uses TRBV4-1 and TRBJ2-7; the D gene is possibly TRBD2 (5 bases). CDR3 nucleotides: TGCGCCAGCAGCCAAGAGAGCGGAGCCTTCCGCGAGCAGTACTTC. It specifies CASSQESGAFREQYF.